This T cell receptor beta chain was profiled in a study of human T cells and chemical hapten exposure. MiXCR, applied by TCRdb to the RACE reads, yields one record per CDR3 protein. This sample has tens of thousands of distinct CDR3 sequences; about 8.5% occur once, and the top ten carry approximately 3.4%. On this clonotype itself: Its antigen is still unknown.

Study-wide points: The donors suffered from alopecia, so their immune response may not match that of healthy people.

The time point here: patch test 2, 6 weeks after DPC sensitization. Treatment indicated: therapeutic diphenylcyclopropenone sensitization with weekly scalp DPC. CDR1 and CDR2 from the germline V gene are SGHVS and FQNEAQ. V was clipped by 1 base and J by 0 bases, with 7 bases between them. This CDR3 contains 14 residues. The sample in question was whole blood, obtained in connection with sensitization to the hapten diphenylcyclopropenone (DPC). The sequence derives from a woman between 50 and 59 years old with alopecia areata. Some clones in this sample may be carry-over from other donors' samples. The chain links TRBV7-8 to TRBJ2-7; no clear D. CDR3 sequence: CASSLGRASYEQYF. The DNA for the CDR3 is TGTGCCAGCAGCTTAGGACGGGCCTCCTACGAGCAGTACTTC.